The 29 T cell receptor beta chains below all came from one sample that was sequenced in a study of PD-L1 blockade in urothelial cancer. Generated by immunoSEQ multiplex PCR, the TCRdb table keeps only in-frame clones and is missing some. The repertoire includes 54,000 or so clones, 84% of them detected once, and 1% to 1.5% sits in the top ten. As for time point: pretreatment peripheral blood. This sample comprised PBMCs, obtained around atezolizumab (anti-PD-L1) treatment. The source of these receptors is a man aged 45-65 years with urothelial cancer.

The chain employs TRBV9 and TRBJ2-1; D is unresolved. Trimming cost V 0 bases and J 5 bases, with 12 bases left between them. This CDR3 spans 15 amino acids. CDR1 is SGDLS, CDR2 YYNGEE, per germline. CDR3 coding DNA: TGTGCCAGCAGCGTAGAGTCCAATTTAGACAATGAGCAGTTCTTC. Its protein is CASSVESNLDNEQFF.

The chain joins TRBV5-1 to TRBJ2-7; 15 bases map to TRBD2. The CDR3 has 18 amino acids. Per the germline V gene, CDR1 is SGHRS and CDR2 is YFSETQ. Germline trimming cut 3 bases from V and 0 bases from J; bases unmatched to any gene: 7. The CDR3 reads CASSSPGTSGRTSYEQYF. For the CDR3, the DNA is TGCGCCAGCAGCTCCCCCGGGACTAGCGGGAGGACCTCCTACGAGCAGTACTTC.

V usage is TRBV29-1 and J usage is TRBJ2-6; D not resolved. CDR3 size: 12 residues. The ends were cut back, 7 bases at V and 4 bases at J, with 8 bases in the middle. CDR1 and CDR2 (germline): SQVTM, ANQGSEA. This chain's CDR3 is CSAEAGANVLTF. The CDR3 nucleotides read TGCAGCGCCGAAGCAGGGGCCAACGTCCTGACTTTC. The variable domain in full, completed from reference TRBV29-1 and TRBJ2-6, reads SAVISQKPSRDICQRGTSLTIQCQVDSQVTMMFWYRQQPGQSLTLIATANQGSEATYESGFVIDKFPISRPNLTFSTLTVSNMSPEDSSIYLCSAEAGANVLTFGAGSRLTVL.

Details on this clone: Relative to the germline gene, one junction end is altered; a read error may explain this. The J gene is TRBJ1-5, the V gene TRBV2, with D possibly being TRBD1 (6 bases). The CDR3 consists of 15 residues. Germline CDR1 SNHLY, CDR2 FYNNEI. The CDR3 region is CASSKGTNSNQLQHF. Written as DNA, the CDR3 is TGTGCCAGCAGTAAGGGGACAAATAGCAATCAGCTCCAGCATTTT.

J is TRBJ2-1 and V is TRBV15; no clear D gene. Per germline, CDR1 LNHNV and CDR2 YYDKDF (reference sequence). This CDR3 is built from 14 residues. Trimming stripped 4 bases from V and 6 bases from J, with 13 bases between. Here the CDR3 reads CATSIQSWSNEQFF. CDR3 DNA: TGTGCCACCAGCATCCAGAGTTGGAGCAATGAGCAGTTCTTC.

The chain combines TRBV5-4 with TRBJ1-2; TRBD1 matches 7 bases. V dropped 4 bases and J dropped 2; count of bases not matched to a gene: 8. The germline gives CDR1 SGHNT, CDR2 YYREEE (reference sequence). The CDR3 totals 15 residues. The CDR3 here is CASSHTGERNYGYTF. The CDR3 DNA sequence: TGTGCCAGCAGCCACACAGGGGAGAGGAACTATGGCTACACCTTC.

The rearrangement joins TRBV4-1 to TRBJ2-1, with D hard to call. Germline V lookup: CDR1 MGHRA, CDR2 YSYEKL. This CDR3 region has 19 residues. Trimming took 0 bases from V and 8 from J, leaving 26 bases between them. Here the CDR3 reads CASSQDLGLRSSRFDEQFF. The CDR3 region has the DNA TGCGCCAGCAGCCAAGATTTGGGTTTAAGGAGCTCCCGGTTCGATGAGCAGTTCTTC.

The chain joins TRBV7-6 to TRBJ2-3; 11 bases are a match to TRBD2. The V gene's germline CDR1 is SGHVS and CDR2 FNYEAQ. CDR3 length equals 18 residues. V gave up 3 bases and J gave up 3 bases; unmatched junction bases: 11. CDR3 DNA sequence: TGTGCCAGCAGCTTTTCGCCTACTAGCGGGGGTAGTACAGATACGCAGTATTTT. Encoded protein: CASSFSPTSGGSTDTQYF.

The chain employs TRBV5-6 and TRBJ2-2; possible D gene TRBD2, 5 bases. The CDR3 totals 15 residues. Germline V lookup: CDR1 SGHDT, CDR2 YYEEEE. V lost 2 bases and J lost 1, with 9 bases in between. The CDR3 protein is CASSFRGLNTGELFF. In nucleotides, the CDR3 is TGTGCCAGCAGCTTCCGGGGATTGAACACCGGGGAGCTGTTTTTT.

The chain uses TRBV28 and TRBJ2-7, with a weak D call TRBD2 (7 bases). The CDR3 is made up of 14 amino acids. The ends were cut back, 6 bases at V and 5 bases at J, with 17 bases in the middle. The V gene's germline CDR1 is MDHEN and CDR2 SYDVKM. Here the CDR3 reads CASRGGGESNEQYF. Here the CDR3 DNA reads TGTGCCAGCAGGGGAGGGGGAGAAAGTAACGAGCAGTACTTC.

V usage is TRBV10-1 and J usage is TRBJ1-3; 7 bases are shared with TRBD1. The J segment lost 6 bases and the V segment lost 0 bases, leaving 2 bases of the junction unmatched. Looked up from germline, CDR1 is WNHNN and CDR2 is SYGVQD (reference sequence). The CDR3 runs 14 residues. The CDR3 region has the DNA TGCGCCAGCAGTGAGTCGGGACAGAAAAACACCATATATTTT. As protein: CASSESGQKNTIYF.

V usage is TRBV27 and J usage is TRBJ2-1, with 9 bases identical to TRBD2. Per the germline V gene, CDR1 is MNHEY and CDR2 is SMNVEV (reference sequence). The CDR3 contains 16 residues. V lost 7 bases and J lost 9; bases outside the gene matches: 16. CDR3 sequence: CASNVLTSGRLIEQFF. The CDR3 DNA reads TGTGCCAGCAATGTTCTCACTAGCGGGCGCCTGATTGAGCAGTTCTTC.

This clone was counted a single time. The V gene is TRBV6-1, the J gene TRBJ2-2; 8 bases fit TRBD1. CDR1 MNHNS and CDR2 SASEGT come from the germline V gene. Trimming cost V 6 bases and J 5 bases; bases outside gene matches: 5. The CDR3 has 14 amino acids. This chain's CDR3 is CASSERQGTGELFF. The CDR3 bases are TGTGCCAGCAGCGAGAGACAGGGGACCGGGGAGCTGTTTTTT.

CDR3 nucleotides: TGCACCGCTACGGAAGGGGCTACGCAGTATTTT. Protein product: CTATEGATQYF. The chain combines TRBV29-1 with TRBJ2-3; D is perhaps TRBD1 (5 bases). The CDR3 spans 11 residues. The V gene's germline CDR1 is SQVTM and CDR2 ANQGSEA.

This clone was recorded only once. The chain is built from TRBV11-2 and TRBJ2-3, with a weak D call TRBD2 (6 bases). Germline-derived CDR1 and CDR2 are SGHAT and FQNNGV. This CDR3 region has 16 residues. The V end was cut by 4 bases, the J end by 2 bases, with 16 bases between. CDR3 loop: CASSSRLGVFTDTQYF. The CDR3 DNA reads as TGTGCCAGCAGCTCCCGACTAGGAGTTTTCACAGATACGCAGTATTTT.

The chain joins TRBV6-4 to TRBJ2-5, with 7 bases that match TRBD2. From germline, CDR1 is MRHNA and CDR2 SNTAGT. Germline trimming cut 5 bases from V and 5 bases from J; bases unmatched to any gene: 5. This CDR3 has 13 residues. CDR3 sequence (DNA): TGTGCCAGCAGTAAGAGGGGAGGGGAGACCCAGTACTTC. Protein sequence: CASSKRGGETQYF.

V usage is TRBV12-5 and J usage is TRBJ2-2; 9 bases are shared with TRBD1. Looked up from germline, CDR1 is LGHNT and CDR2 is FRNRAP. Losses at the gene ends were 1 base for V and 5 bases for J; bases not matched to a gene: 8. This CDR3 has 17 amino acids. In nucleotides, the CDR3 is TGTGCTAGTGGTTTGGCCGGGACAGGGAGAGGAACCGGGGAGCTGTTTTTT. Translation: CASGLAGTGRGTGELFF.

This clone was detected only a few times. This chain joins TRBV7-9 and TRBJ2-7, with a possible D match to TRBD1 (5 bases). The germline V gene encodes CDR1 SEHNR and CDR2 FQNEAQ (reference sequence). V lost 1 base, J lost 8 bases, and 6 bases lay in between. The CDR3 contains 11 residues. DNA for the CDR3: TGTGCCAGCAGCTTAGAGGGGAAGCAGTACTTC. This sequence encodes CASSLEGKQYF.

The rearrangement links TRBV5-6 to TRBJ1-3; 7 nucleotides line up with TRBD1. CDR3 length equals 17 residues. The V and J ends lost 4 bases and 9 bases, in that order; junction bases with no gene match: 19. Germline V gives CDR1 SGHDT, CDR2 YYEEEE. The CDR3 protein is CASSRYRDSSSLGTIYF. CDR3 DNA sequence: TGTGCCAGCAGCCGCTATCGGGACAGCTCCTCTTTGGGCACCATATATTTT.

The chain has TRBV10-1 and TRBJ1-3; 9 bases map to TRBD1. CDR3 length: 16 residues. From germline, CDR1 is WNHNN and CDR2 SYGVQD (reference sequence). The V segment lost 7 bases and the J segment 0 bases; nucleotides outside the gene matches: 7. The DNA of the CDR3 is TGCGCCAGCACCGGACAGGGGAAGTCCTCTGGAAACACCATATATTTT. It translates to CASTGQGKSSGNTIYF.

J is TRBJ2-5 and V is TRBV5-1; maybe TRBD2 (5 bases). The V gene's germline CDR1 is SGHRS and CDR2 YFSETQ. V lost 2 bases, J lost 3 bases, and 14 bases lay in between. The CDR3 is 15 amino acids. CDR3 in DNA: TGCGCCAGCAGCTTACCGCCCGACGGGAAAGAGACCCAGTACTTC. This translates into CASSLPPDGKETQYF.

The chain has TRBV10-2 and TRBJ1-3; D remains unclear. This CDR3 has 13 amino acids. The V and J ends lost 6 bases and 0 bases respectively, with 6 bases between them. CDR1 and CDR2 (germline): WSHSY, SAAADI. The CDR3 DNA follows: TGCGCCAGCAGGCGAATCTCTGGAAACACCATATATTTT. Its translation: CASRRISGNTIYF.

The chain employs TRBV6-1 and TRBJ2-7; 10 positions match TRBD2. The CDR3 sequence is 13 residues long. The germline CDR1 and CDR2 sequences are MNHNS and SASEGT. V dropped 5 bases and J dropped 4; count of bases not matched to a gene: 2. CDR3 protein: CASSTSGAYEQYF. Here the CDR3 DNA reads TGTGCCAGCAGTACTAGCGGGGCATACGAGCAGTACTTC.

The DNA for the CDR3 is TGTGCCAGCAGCTTGGAAGTAGCGGGAGATTTTCCCTACGAGCAGTACTTC. Amino acids: CASSLEVAGDFPYEQYF. The chain joins TRBV5-5 to TRBJ2-7; 9 nucleotides align to TRBD2. The CDR3 is made up of 17 amino acids. Germline loops: CDR1 SGHKS, CDR2 YYEKEE (reference sequence). Trimming took 0 bases from V and 2 from J; bases not matched to a gene: 9.

This clone came up a few times. V gene TRBV19 combines with J gene TRBJ2-7, with D possibly matching TRBD1 (5 bases). This CDR3 has 14 residues. The V end was cut by 6 bases, the J end by 1 base, with 13 bases between. CDR1 is LNHDA, CDR2 SQIVND, per germline (reference sequence). CDR3 loop: CASRDSSGSYEQYF. The CDR3 nucleotides are TGTGCCAGTAGAGACAGTTCCGGTTCCTACGAGCAGTACTTC.

The chain uses TRBV7-6 and TRBJ2-3, with TRBD1 identical over 9 bases. The CDR3 loop spans 17 amino acids. Per the germline V gene, CDR1 is SGHVS and CDR2 is FNYEAQ. With V trimmed by 4 bases and J by 2 bases, 10 bases remained unmatched. The CDR3 DNA is TGTGCCAGCAGCTCCATAGGGTGGGACAGGGACACAGATACGCAGTATTTT. This codes for CASSSIGWDRDTDTQYF.

This sequence joins TRBV6-1 and TRBJ1-5; TRBD1 might be the D (5 bases). From germline, CDR1 is MNHNS and CDR2 SASEGT. The CDR3 extends over 14 amino acids. Trimming took 8 bases from V and 7 from J, leaving 18 bases between them. This chain's CDR3 is CASRFGGVLQPQHF. As DNA, the CDR3 is TGTGCCAGCCGATTTGGGGGGGTGTTGCAGCCCCAGCATTTT.

The chain uses TRBV18 and TRBJ2-3, with 8 bases identical to TRBD2. This CDR3 spans 15 amino acids. The germline gives CDR1 KGHSH, CDR2 LQKENI. The V and J ends lost 2 bases and 4 bases, in that order; junction bases with no gene match: 5. The CDR3 region has the DNA TGTGCCAGCTCACCAATGCAGCGGGGGCCAGATACGCAGTATTTT. It translates to CASSPMQRGPDTQYF.

This clone was counted a few times. The chain recombines TRBV28 with TRBJ1-1; D call uncertain. CDR1 is MDHEN and CDR2 is SYDVKM in the germline V gene. The CDR3 totals 12 residues. V lost 4 bases and J 7 bases, leaving 10 bases between the germline ends. The CDR3 loop reads CASSSGVGEAFF. CDR3 nucleotide sequence: TGTGCCAGCAGTTCCGGGGTTGGTGAAGCTTTCTTT.